The clone carrying this T cell receptor beta chain was recorded a few times. Its matching antigen is unknown. The entry originates in a study of blood T cells in healthy people across ages. Findings and limits, study-wide: Investigators viewed diversity estimates from one million T cells as underestimates, the study reported.

CDR1 and CDR2 from the germline V gene are MNHEY and SVGEGT. The CDR3 contains 14 residues. The V and J ends lost 1 base and 3 bases respectively, with 7 bases between them. A second PCR of roughly 7 to 11 cycles used a sample-barcoded 5' primer and a J-beta primer mix. TCRdb reprocessed the 5' RACE reads with MiXCR, giving one entry per CDR3 protein. The table shows approximately 900,000 distinct CDR3 sequences, with roughly 52% occurring only once. The TCR originated in a young man in good health. Material: blood. The rearrangement uses TRBV6-2 or TRBV6-3 and TRBJ1-5; D gene ambiguous. The CDR3 coding sequence is TGTGCCAGCAGTTACTTGGGAATCAATCAGCCCCAGCATTTT. It specifies CASSYLGINQPQHF.